These T cell receptor beta chains were read from a single sample in a study of human T cells and chemical hapten exposure. TCRdb analysed the RACE reads with MiXCR anew, one entry per CDR3 protein. This sample has roughly 34,000 distinct CDR3 sequences, with around 6.4% found just once. This material consisted of whole blood, taken in connection with sensitization to the hapten diphenylcyclopropenone (DPC). These receptor sequences come from a woman aged 25-40 years with alopecia areata. Some clones in this sample may be carry-over from other donors' samples. CDR3s include the opening cysteine and the closing phenylalanine or tryptophan. D genes are given only for firm matches. For some rows the clone size is stated as once, few or many, or as a class when expanded; others skip it.

j_call: TRBJ1-1
d_call: NA
clone_size: few
v_call: TRBV11-2
cdr3_nt: TGTGCCAGCAGCTCCCATACAGGGAGGAACACTGAAGCTTTCTTT
cdr3_aa: CASSSHTGRNTEAFF

j_call: TRBJ2-3
d_call: TRBD1
clone_size: few
v_call: TRBV20-1
cdr3_nt: TGCAGTGCTAGACTAACAGGGGGCTTGACAGATACGCAGTATTTT
cdr3_aa: CSARLTGGLTDTQYF

j_call: TRBJ2-5
d_call: NA
clone_size: few
v_call: TRBV12-3/TRBV12-4
cdr3_nt: TGTGCCAGCAGTTTATCGGGGTACCAAGAGACCCAGTACTTC
cdr3_aa: CASSLSGYQETQYF

j_call: TRBJ1-1
d_call: TRBD1
clone_size: many
v_call: TRBV9
cdr3_nt: TGTGCCAGCAGCGTAGGGACAGGGCGAACTGAAGCTTTCTTT
cdr3_aa: CASSVGTGRTEAFF

j_call: TRBJ1-6
d_call: TRBD1
clone_size: NA
v_call: TRBV7-3
cdr3_nt: TGTGCCAGCAGCACAGGGACAGGGCTTAATTCACCCCTCCACTTT
cdr3_aa: CASSTGTGLNSPLHF

j_call: TRBJ1-3
d_call: NA
clone_size: many
v_call: TRBV11-2
cdr3_nt: TGTGCCAGCAGCCCCGTAACCCCTGGAAACACCATATATTTT
cdr3_aa: CASSPVTPGNTIYF

j_call: TRBJ2-3
d_call: NA
clone_size: many
v_call: TRBV12-3/TRBV12-4
cdr3_nt: TGTGCCAGCAGACCCCTTCGGGACGAAGATACGCAGTATTTT
cdr3_aa: CASRPLRDEDTQYF

j_call: TRBJ1-2
d_call: NA
clone_size: once
v_call: TRBV19
cdr3_nt: TGTGCCAGTAGTCTGGGAGACGGCAGCTATGGCTACACCTTC
cdr3_aa: CASSLGDGSYGYTF

j_call: TRBJ1-1
d_call: NA
clone_size: many
v_call: TRBV28
cdr3_nt: TGTGCCAGCAGTTTCGTTTTGGACCACAACACTGAAGCTTTCTTT
cdr3_aa: CASSFVLDHNTEAFF

j_call: TRBJ2-4
d_call: NA
clone_size: many
v_call: TRBV14
cdr3_nt: TGTGCCAGCAGCCAAGATTGGGGGAATGTCGGCAAAAACATTCAGTACTTC
cdr3_aa: CASSQDWGNVGKNIQYF

j_call: TRBJ2-1
d_call: NA
clone_size: NA
v_call: TRBV19
cdr3_nt: TGTGCCAGTAGGACTACAGGGAGAAATGAGCAGTTCTTC
cdr3_aa: CASRTTGRNEQFF

j_call: TRBJ2-1
d_call: NA
clone_size: NA
v_call: TRBV5-1
cdr3_nt: TGCGCCAGCAGCTTGCGGCCAGACAATGAGCAGTTCTTC
cdr3_aa: CASSLRPDNEQFF

j_call: TRBJ1-1
d_call: NA
clone_size: many
v_call: TRBV9
cdr3_nt: TGTGCCAGCAGCCCTCAGTCCGGGGCGAACACTGAAGCTTTCTTT
cdr3_aa: CASSPQSGANTEAFF

j_call: TRBJ1-6
d_call: NA
clone_size: many
v_call: TRBV10-3
cdr3_nt: TGTGCCATCAGTGACAGTTATAATTCACCCCTCCACTTT
cdr3_aa: CAISDSYNSPLHF

j_call: TRBJ2-5
d_call: TRBD1
clone_size: many
v_call: TRBV7-2
cdr3_nt: TGTGCCAGCAGCTTAGCAGGGACAGCGGAGGAGACCCAGTACTTC
cdr3_aa: CASSLAGTAEETQYF

j_call: TRBJ1-1
d_call: NA
clone_size: many
v_call: TRBV7-8
cdr3_nt: TGTGCCAGCAGCTTAAGGCAGTCTGAAGCTTTCTTT
cdr3_aa: CASSLRQSEAFF

j_call: TRBJ2-7
d_call: NA
clone_size: many
v_call: TRBV12-3/TRBV12-4
cdr3_nt: TGTGCCAGCAGTGGCCTCTTTCTCGCTGGGGATTACGAGCAGTACTTC
cdr3_aa: CASSGLFLAGDYEQYF

j_call: TRBJ2-7
d_call: NA
clone_size: NA
v_call: TRBV11-2
cdr3_nt: TGTGCCAGCAGCTTAGATTTGCCCGGAGACTCCTACGAGCAGTACTTC
cdr3_aa: CASSLDLPGDSYEQYF

j_call: TRBJ2-3
d_call: TRBD2
clone_size: many
v_call: TRBV6-1
cdr3_nt: TGTGCCAGCAGTGAATACAGCGGGGGGGCCGCAGATACGCAGTATTTT
cdr3_aa: CASSEYSGGAADTQYF

j_call: TRBJ2-3
d_call: TRBD2
clone_size: many
v_call: TRBV5-1
cdr3_nt: TGCGCCAGCAGAACTAGCGCTAGCACAGATACGCAGTATTTT
cdr3_aa: CASRTSASTDTQYF

j_call: TRBJ2-2
d_call: NA
clone_size: few
v_call: TRBV20-1
cdr3_nt: TGCAGTGCTAGAGAGTTCCGCGCGAACACCGGGGAGCTGTTTTTT
cdr3_aa: CSAREFRANTGELFF

j_call: TRBJ2-7
d_call: NA
clone_size: few
v_call: TRBV7-2
cdr3_nt: TGTGCCAGCAGCTCCACCGGTGGGGGCTACGAGCAGTACTTC
cdr3_aa: CASSSTGGGYEQYF

j_call: TRBJ2-7
d_call: NA
clone_size: few
v_call: TRBV7-8
cdr3_nt: TGTGCCAGCAGCTTAGCCCCTGGGGTCGAGCAGTACTTC
cdr3_aa: CASSLAPGVEQYF

j_call: TRBJ1-2
d_call: NA
clone_size: few
v_call: TRBV6-1
cdr3_nt: TGTGCCAGCAGTGACGGCAGATACTATGGCTACACCTTC
cdr3_aa: CASSDGRYYGYTF

j_call: TRBJ2-1
d_call: TRBD1
clone_size: NA
v_call: TRBV10-3
cdr3_nt: TGTGCCATCAGTTCACGCGACAGGGTGGGTGAGCAGTTCTTC
cdr3_aa: CAISSRDRVGEQFF

j_call: TRBJ2-7
d_call: NA
clone_size: few
v_call: TRBV6-2/TRBV6-3
cdr3_nt: TGTGCCAGCAGTTACTCAGACGGGGACCTGGACGAGCAGTACTTC
cdr3_aa: CASSYSDGDLDEQYF